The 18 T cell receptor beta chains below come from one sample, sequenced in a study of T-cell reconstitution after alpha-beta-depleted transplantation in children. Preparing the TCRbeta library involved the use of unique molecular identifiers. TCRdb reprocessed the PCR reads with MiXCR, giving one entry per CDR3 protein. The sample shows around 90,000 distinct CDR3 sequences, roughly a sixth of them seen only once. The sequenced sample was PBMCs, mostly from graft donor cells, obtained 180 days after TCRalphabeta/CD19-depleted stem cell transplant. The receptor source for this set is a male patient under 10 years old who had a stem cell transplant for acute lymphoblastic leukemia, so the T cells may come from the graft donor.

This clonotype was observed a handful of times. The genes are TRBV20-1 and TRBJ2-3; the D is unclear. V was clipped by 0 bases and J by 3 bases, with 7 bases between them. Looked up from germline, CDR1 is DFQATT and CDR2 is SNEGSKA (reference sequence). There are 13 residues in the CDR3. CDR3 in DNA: TGCAGTGCTAGAGATACGATGACAGATACGCAGTATTTT. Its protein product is CSARDTMTDTQYF.

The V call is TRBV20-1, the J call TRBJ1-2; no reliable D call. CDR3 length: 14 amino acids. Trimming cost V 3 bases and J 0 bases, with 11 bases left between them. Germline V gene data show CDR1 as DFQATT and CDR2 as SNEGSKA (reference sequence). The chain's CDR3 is CSARDFASNYGYTF. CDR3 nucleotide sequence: TGCAGTGCTAGGGATTTCGCCTCTAACTATGGCTACACCTTC.

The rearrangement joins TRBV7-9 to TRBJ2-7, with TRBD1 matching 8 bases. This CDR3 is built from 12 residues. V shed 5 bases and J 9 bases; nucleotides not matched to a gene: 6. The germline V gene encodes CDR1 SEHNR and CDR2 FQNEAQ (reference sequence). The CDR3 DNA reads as TGTGCCAGCAGCCCCGCAGGGGGCGGGCAGTACTTC. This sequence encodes CASSPAGGGQYF.

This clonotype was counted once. The CDR3 loop is CASSLDAAASYTEAFF. As DNA, the CDR3 is TGCGCCAGCAGCTTGGATGCGGCCGCAAGCTACACTGAAGCTTTCTTT. The V and J genes are TRBV5-1 and TRBJ1-1; D remains ambiguous. Germline V gene lookup returns CDR1 SGHRS and CDR2 YFSETQ. Trimming removed 0 bases at V and 3 bases at J, with 15 bases between. This CDR3 region has 16 residues.

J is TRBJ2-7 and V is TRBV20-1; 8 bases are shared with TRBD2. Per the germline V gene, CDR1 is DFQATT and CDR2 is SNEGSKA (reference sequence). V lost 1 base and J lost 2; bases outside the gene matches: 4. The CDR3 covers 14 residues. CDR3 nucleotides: TGCAGTGCTAGAGTTGCGGGGGGCCCCTACGAGCAGTACTTC. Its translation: CSARVAGGPYEQYF.

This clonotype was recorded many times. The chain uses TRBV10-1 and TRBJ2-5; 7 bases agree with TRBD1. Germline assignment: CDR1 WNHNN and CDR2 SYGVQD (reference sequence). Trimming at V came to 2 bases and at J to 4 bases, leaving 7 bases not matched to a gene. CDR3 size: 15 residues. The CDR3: CASSEEPGQLETQYF. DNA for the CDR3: TGCGCCAGCAGTGAGGAGCCGGGACAGCTAGAGACCCAGTACTTC.

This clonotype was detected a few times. CDR3 sequence reads: CASTHGGYEQYF. As DNA, the CDR3 is TGTGCCAGCACCCACGGGGGTTACGAGCAGTACTTC. The chain links TRBV6-2 or TRBV6-3 to TRBJ2-7, with D possibly TRBD2 on 6 matching bases. V lost 7 bases and J 4 bases, leaving 11 bases between the germline ends. The CDR3 sequence is 12 residues long. From germline, CDR1 is MNHEY and CDR2 SVGEGT.

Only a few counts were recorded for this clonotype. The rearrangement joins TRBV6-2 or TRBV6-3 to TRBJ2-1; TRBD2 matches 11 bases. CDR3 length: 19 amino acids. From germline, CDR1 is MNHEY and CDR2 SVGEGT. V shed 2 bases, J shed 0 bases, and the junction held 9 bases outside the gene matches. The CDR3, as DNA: TGTGCCAGCAGTTACCGGGGTAGCGGGGGGGTACGCTCCTACAATGAGCAGTTCTTC. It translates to CASSYRGSGGVRSYNEQFF.

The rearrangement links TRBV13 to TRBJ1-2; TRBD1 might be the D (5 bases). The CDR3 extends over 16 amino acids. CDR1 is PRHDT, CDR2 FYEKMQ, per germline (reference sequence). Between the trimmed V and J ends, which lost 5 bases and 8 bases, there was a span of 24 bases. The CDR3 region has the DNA TGTGCCAGCAGCCCCGGCGGGGGGATGGAGGGTCTCGGCTACACCTTC. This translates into CASSPGGGMEGLGYTF.

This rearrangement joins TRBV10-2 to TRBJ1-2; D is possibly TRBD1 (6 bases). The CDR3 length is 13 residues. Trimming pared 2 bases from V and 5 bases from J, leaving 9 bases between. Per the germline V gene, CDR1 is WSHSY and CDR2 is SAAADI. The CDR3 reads CASSERGAYGYTF. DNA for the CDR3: TGCGCCAGCAGTGAGAGGGGGGCATATGGCTACACCTTC.

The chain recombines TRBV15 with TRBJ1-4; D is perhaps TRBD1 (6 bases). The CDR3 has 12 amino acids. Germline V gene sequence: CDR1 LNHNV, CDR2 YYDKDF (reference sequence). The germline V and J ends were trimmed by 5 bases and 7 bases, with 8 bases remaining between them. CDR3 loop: CATSGTTEKLFF. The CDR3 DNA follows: TGTGCCACCAGCGGGACAACTGAAAAACTGTTTTTT. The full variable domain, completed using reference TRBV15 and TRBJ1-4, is DAMVIQNPRYQVTQFGKPVTLSCSQTLNHNVMYWYQQKSSQAPKLLFHYYDKDFNNEADTPDNFQSRRPNTSFCFLDIRSPGLGDTAMYLCATSGTTEKLFFGSGTQLSVL.

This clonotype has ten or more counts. As DNA, the CDR3 is TGTGCCAGCAGCTTCGGAGTCAATCCCCGAAACACCATATATTTT. This gives the protein CASSFGVNPRNTIYF. The chain uses TRBV5-6 and TRBJ1-3; D is uncertain. The length of the CDR3 is 15 residues. Germline assignment: CDR1 SGHDT and CDR2 YYEEEE. V was shortened by 2 bases and J by 5 bases, with 14 bases between the two germline ends. The full variable domain, rest sourced from reference TRBV5-6 and TRBJ1-3, is DAGVTQSPTHLIKTRGQQVTLRCSPKSGHDTVSWYQQALGQGPQFIFQYYEEEERQRGNFPDRFSGHQFPNYSSELNVNALLLGDSALYLCASSFGVNPRNTIYFGEGSWLTVV.

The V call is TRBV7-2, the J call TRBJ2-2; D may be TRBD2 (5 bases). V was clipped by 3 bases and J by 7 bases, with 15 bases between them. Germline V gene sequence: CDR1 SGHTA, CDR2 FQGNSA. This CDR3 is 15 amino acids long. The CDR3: CASSLVKASRGELFF. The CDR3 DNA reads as TGTGCCAGCAGCTTGGTTAAAGCTAGCCGCGGGGAGCTGTTTTTT.

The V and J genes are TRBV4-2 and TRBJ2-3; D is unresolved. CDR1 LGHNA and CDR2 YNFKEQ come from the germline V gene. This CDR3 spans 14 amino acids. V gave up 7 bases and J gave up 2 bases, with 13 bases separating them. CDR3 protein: CASTQATLTDTQYF. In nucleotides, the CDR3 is TGTGCCAGCACCCAGGCGACCCTCACAGATACGCAGTATTTT.

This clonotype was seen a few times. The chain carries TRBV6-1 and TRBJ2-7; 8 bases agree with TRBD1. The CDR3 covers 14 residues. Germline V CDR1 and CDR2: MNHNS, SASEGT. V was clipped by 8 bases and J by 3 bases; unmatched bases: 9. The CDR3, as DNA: TGTGCCAGCGCCAGGGGGCGAACTTTCTACGAGCAGTACTTC. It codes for CASARGRTFYEQYF.

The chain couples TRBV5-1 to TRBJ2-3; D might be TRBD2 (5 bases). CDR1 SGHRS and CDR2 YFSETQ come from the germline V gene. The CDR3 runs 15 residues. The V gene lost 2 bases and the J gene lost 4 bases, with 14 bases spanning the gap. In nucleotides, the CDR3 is TGCGCCAGCAGCTTTGTTCCGGGGTCTGCAGATACGCAGTATTTT. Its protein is CASSFVPGSADTQYF.

CDR3 sequence reads: CASMGTMNTEAFF. The CDR3 coding sequence is TGTGCCAGTATGGGGACGATGAACACTGAAGCTTTCTTT. This chain connects TRBV19 to TRBJ1-1, with D perhaps matching TRBD1 (5 bases). This CDR3 has 13 amino acids. Trimming stripped 7 bases from V and 0 bases from J, with 9 bases between. CDR1 is LNHDA, CDR2 SQIVND, per germline (reference sequence).

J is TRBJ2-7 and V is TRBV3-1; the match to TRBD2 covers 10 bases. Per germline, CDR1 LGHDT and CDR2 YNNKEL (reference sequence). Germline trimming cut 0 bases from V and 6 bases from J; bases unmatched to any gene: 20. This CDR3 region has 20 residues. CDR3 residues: CASSQETFGITSGVPCEQYF. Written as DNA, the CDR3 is TGTGCCAGCAGCCAAGAAACTTTTGGGATCACTAGCGGGGTTCCCTGCGAGCAGTACTTC.